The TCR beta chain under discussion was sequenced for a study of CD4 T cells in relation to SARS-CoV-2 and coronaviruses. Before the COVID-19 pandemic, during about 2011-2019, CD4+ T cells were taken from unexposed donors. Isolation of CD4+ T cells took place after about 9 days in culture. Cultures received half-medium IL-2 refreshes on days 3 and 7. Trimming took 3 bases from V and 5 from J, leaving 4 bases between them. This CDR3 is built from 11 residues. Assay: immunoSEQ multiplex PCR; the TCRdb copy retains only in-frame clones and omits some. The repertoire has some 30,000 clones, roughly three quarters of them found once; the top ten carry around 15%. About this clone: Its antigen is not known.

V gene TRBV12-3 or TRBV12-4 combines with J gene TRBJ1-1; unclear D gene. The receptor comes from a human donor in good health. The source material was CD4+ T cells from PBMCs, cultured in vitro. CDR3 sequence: CASSFGTEAFF. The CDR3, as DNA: TGTGCCAGCAGTTTTGGGACTGAAGCTTTCTTT.